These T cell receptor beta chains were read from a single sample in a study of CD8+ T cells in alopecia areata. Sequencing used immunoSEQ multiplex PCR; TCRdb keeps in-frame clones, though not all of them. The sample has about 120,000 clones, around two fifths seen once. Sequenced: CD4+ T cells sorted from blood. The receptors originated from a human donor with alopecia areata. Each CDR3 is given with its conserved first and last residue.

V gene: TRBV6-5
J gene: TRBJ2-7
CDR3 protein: CASSYGASGGYEQYF

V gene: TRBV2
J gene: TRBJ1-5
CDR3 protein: CASSEIGTVQGQPQHF

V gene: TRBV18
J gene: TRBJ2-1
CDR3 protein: CASSLGPSGSYNEQFF

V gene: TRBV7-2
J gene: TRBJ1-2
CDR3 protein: CASSLDGANYGYTF

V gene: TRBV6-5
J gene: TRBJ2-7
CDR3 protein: CASSYSGQPIYEQYF

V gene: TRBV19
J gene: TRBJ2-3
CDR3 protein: CASSLLRGTQYF

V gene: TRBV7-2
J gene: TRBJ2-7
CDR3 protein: CASTQGLGRNYEQYF

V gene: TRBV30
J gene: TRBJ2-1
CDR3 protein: CAWMSVWSSNEQFF

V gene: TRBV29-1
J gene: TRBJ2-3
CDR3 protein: CSGGDTQYF

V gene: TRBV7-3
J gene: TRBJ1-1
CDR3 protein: CASSSQGANTEAFF

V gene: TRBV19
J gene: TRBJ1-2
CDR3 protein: CASSTDTLLYGYTF

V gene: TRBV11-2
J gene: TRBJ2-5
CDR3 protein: CASSWTGTGSETQYF

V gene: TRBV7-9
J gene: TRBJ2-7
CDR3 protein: CASSPTGSSYEQYF

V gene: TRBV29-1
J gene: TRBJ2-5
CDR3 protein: CSVGTSGIKQYF

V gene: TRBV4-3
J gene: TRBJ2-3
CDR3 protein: CASGTSGRSSTDTQYF

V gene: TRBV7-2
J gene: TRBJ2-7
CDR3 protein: CASSLREYEQYF

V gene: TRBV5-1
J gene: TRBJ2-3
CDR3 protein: CASSPTTTANTQYF

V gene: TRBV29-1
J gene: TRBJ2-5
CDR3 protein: CSVAGTQRQTQYF

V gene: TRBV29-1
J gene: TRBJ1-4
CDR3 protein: CSRRPTNEKLFF

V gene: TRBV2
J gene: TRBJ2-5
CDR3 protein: CASSATGETQYF

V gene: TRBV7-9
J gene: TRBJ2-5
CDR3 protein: CASSLGPGTQYF

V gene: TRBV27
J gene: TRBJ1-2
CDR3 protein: CASSGGGGYTF

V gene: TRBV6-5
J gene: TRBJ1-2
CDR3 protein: CASSYTPRAYGYTF

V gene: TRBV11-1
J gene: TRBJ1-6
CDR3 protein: CASSEAYSPLHF

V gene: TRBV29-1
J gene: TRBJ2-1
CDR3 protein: CSVEVSSRVAGEQFF

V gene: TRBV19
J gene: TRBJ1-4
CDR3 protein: CASMRKNEKLFF

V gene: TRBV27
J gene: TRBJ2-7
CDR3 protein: CASSPAGPAASYEQYF

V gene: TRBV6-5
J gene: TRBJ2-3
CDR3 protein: CAKSTAHTQYF

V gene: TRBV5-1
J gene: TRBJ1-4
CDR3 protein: CASSISRAPSLNEKLFF

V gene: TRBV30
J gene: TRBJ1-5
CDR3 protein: CAWNLPPDQPQHF

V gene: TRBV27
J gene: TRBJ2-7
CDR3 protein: CASSSKGGGREQYF

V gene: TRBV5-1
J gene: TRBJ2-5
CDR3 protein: CASSSTRGVKETQYF

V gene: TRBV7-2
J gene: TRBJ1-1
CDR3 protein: CASSYGTNTEAFF

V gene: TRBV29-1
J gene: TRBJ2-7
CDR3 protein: CSGGTGTGGEQYF

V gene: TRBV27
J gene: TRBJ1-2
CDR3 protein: CASSLLSGRSYGYTF

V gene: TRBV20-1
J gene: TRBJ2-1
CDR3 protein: CSASPQMEQFF

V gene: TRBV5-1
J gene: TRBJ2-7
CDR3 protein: CASSPPSAYEQYF

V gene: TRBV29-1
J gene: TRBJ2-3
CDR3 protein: CSVRAGTSTDTQYF

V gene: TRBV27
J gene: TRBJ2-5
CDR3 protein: CASSFDRDQETQYF

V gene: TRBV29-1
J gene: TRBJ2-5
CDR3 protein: CSGRVGETQYF

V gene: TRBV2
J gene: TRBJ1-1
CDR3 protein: CASSRDRAAFF

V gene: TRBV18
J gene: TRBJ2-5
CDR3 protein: CASSPPGLAETQYF

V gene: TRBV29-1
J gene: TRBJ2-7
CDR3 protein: CSVRTSGRAYEQYF

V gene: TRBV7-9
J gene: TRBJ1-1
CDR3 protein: CASSLGSLNTEAFF

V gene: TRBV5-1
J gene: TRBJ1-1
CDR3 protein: CASSFGQFTEAFF

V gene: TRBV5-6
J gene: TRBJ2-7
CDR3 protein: CASSRPVWGEIYEQYF

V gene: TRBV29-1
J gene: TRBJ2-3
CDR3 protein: CSVGLLAGLTDTQYF

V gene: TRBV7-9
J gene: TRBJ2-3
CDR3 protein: CASDIGRAPGTDTQYF

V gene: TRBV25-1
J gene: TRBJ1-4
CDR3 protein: CASSGDTSEKLFF